The present entry profiles one T cell receptor beta chain with its context. Its antigen is undetermined. This sample was included in a study of cytomegalovirus exposure and HLA in healthy donors. Findings and caveats of the study: Many donors shared some public TCRs, even though most TCR sequences were rare. In a later analysis, the majority of CMV-associated beta chains seemingly showed HLA restriction. Among immune exposure information, only CMV serostatus was available. Being indistinguishable, some V segments were excluded, TRBV6-2 and TRBV6-3 among them.

PCR used 60 Vbeta primers and 13 Jbeta primers. Sequencing used immunoSEQ multiplex PCR; TCRdb keeps in-frame clones, though not all of them. This table holds about 160,000 clones, around 68% found once. Germline V CDR1 and CDR2: MNHNS, SASEGT. V lost 5 bases and J 2 bases, leaving 7 bases between the germline ends. This CDR3 region has 13 residues. Material: PBMCs. The receptor was derived from a woman aged 40 to 49 in good health and CMV-seropositive. This rearrangement joins TRBV6-1 to TRBJ1-5, with D perhaps matching TRBD1 (6 bases). The CDR3 DNA reads as TGTGCCAGCAGTAGACAGGGCAATCAGCCCCAGCATTTT. It encodes CASSRQGNQPQHF.